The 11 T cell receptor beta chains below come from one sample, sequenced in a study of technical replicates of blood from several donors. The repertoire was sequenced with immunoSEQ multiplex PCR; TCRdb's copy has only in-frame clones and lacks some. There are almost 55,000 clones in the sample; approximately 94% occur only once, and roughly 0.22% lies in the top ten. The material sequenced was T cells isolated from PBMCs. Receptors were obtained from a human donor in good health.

CDR3 loop: CASSRSNQPQHF. The CDR3 DNA sequence: TGTGCCAGCAGCCGTAGCAATCAGCCCCAGCATTTT. J is TRBJ1-5 and V is TRBV7-9; D remains unclear. Germline V gene lookup returns CDR1 SEHNR and CDR2 FQNEAQ (reference sequence). V lost 5 bases and J lost 0, with 2 bases in between. The CDR3 loop spans 12 amino acids.

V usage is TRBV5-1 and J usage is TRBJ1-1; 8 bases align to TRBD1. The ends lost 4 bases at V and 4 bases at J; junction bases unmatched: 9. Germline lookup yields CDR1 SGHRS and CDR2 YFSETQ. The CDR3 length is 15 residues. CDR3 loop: CASSPSLDRATEAFF. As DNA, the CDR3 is TGCGCCAGCAGCCCATCCCTGGACAGGGCCACTGAAGCTTTCTTT.

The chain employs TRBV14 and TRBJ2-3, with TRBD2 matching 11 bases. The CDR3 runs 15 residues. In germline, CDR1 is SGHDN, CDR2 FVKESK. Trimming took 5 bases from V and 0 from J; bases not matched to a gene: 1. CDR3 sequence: CASSRLAGSTDTQYF. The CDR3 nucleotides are TGTGCCAGCAGCAGACTAGCGGGGAGCACAGATACGCAGTATTTT.

The CDR3 is CAISDSAYEQYF. For the CDR3, the DNA is TGTGCCATCAGTGACAGTGCCTACGAGCAGTACTTC. The V and J genes are TRBV10-3 and TRBJ2-7; no clear D gene. The CDR3 consists of 12 residues. Between the trimmed V and J ends, which lost 3 bases and 2 bases, there was a span of 5 bases. Germline CDR1 reads ENHRY; CDR2 reads SYGVKD.

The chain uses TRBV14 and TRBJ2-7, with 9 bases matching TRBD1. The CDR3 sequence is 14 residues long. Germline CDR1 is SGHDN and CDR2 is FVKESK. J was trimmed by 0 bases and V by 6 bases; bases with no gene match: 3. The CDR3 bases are TGTGCCAGCAGTCCGGGACAGGGCTCCTACGAGCAGTACTTC. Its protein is CASSPGQGSYEQYF.

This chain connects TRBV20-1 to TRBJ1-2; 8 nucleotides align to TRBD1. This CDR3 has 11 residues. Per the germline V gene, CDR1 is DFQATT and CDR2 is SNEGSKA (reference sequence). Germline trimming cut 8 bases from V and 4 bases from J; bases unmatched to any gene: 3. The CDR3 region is CSQTGAYGYTF. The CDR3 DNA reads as TGCAGTCAGACAGGGGCCTATGGCTACACCTTC.

CDR3 protein: CASTLVDRGNGYTF. CDR3 coding DNA: TGTGCCAGCACCTTGGTGGACAGGGGTAATGGCTACACCTTC. The V call is TRBV28, the J call TRBJ1-2, with TRBD1 matching 9 bases. The CDR3 extends over 14 amino acids. Germline CDR1 MDHEN, CDR2 SYDVKM. J was trimmed by 6 bases and V by 7 bases; bases with no gene match: 9.

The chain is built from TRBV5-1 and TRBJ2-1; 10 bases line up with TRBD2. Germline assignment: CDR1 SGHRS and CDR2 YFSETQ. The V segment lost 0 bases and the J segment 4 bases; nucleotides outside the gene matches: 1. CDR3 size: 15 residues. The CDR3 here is CASSLAGLAYNEQFF. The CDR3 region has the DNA TGCGCCAGCAGCTTGGCGGGACTAGCGTACAATGAGCAGTTCTTC.

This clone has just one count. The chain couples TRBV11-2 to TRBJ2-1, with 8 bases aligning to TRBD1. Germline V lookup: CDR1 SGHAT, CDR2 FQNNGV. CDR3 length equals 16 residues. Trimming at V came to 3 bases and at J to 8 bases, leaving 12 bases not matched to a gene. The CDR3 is CASSFQGAPGGYEQFF. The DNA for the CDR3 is TGTGCCAGCAGCTTCCAGGGGGCTCCAGGTGGGTATGAGCAGTTCTTC. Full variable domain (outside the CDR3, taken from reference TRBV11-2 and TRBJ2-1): EAGVAQSPRYKIIEKRQSVAFWCNPISGHATLYWYQQILGQGPKLLIQFQNNGVVDDSQLPKDRFSAERLKGVDSTLKIQPAKLEDSAVYLCASSFQGAPGGYEQFFGPGTRLTVL.

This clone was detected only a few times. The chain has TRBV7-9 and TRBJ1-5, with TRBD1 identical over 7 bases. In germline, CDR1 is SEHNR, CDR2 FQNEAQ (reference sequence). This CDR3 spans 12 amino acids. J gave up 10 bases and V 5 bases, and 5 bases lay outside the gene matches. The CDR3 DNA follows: TGTGCCAGCAGCCTCGACAGGGATCCCCAGCATTTT. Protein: CASSLDRDPQHF.

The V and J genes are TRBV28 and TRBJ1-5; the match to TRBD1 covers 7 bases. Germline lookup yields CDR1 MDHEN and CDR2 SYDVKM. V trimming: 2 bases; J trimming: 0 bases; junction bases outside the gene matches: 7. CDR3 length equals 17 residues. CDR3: CASSLLGTDFSNQPQHF. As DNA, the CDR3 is TGTGCCAGCAGTTTACTCGGGACAGACTTTAGCAATCAGCCCCAGCATTTT.